Sequencing of this TCR beta chain was carried out in a study of T cells in women clearing cervical HPV infection. Background on the study: Blood came at first lesion visit for cases, post-clearance for controls. Cases' blood sampling followed lesion detection by median roughly 160 days (90 to 200).

This CDR3 contains 14 residues. V lost 4 bases and J lost 5, with 15 bases in between. Germline values: CDR1 SGHDN, CDR2 FVKESK. In regard to this clone: The CDR3 extends 3 residues past the end of the read, so its final part is completed from the germline J gene.

The repertoire was sequenced with immunoSEQ multiplex PCR; TCRdb's copy has only in-frame clones and lacks some. Recorded for this sample: tens of thousands of clones. Source material: blood buffy coat. This receptor was taken from a woman aged 18 to 75 with a cervical HPV16 infection that either progressed to CIN3+ or cleared (not recorded which). The J gene is TRBJ2-7, the V gene TRBV14; D may match TRBD1 or TRBD2 (7 bases each). Here the CDR3 reads CASSRRQGGDEQYF. The CDR3 bases that were read are TGTGCCAGCAGCCGCCGACAGGGAGGGGACGAG.